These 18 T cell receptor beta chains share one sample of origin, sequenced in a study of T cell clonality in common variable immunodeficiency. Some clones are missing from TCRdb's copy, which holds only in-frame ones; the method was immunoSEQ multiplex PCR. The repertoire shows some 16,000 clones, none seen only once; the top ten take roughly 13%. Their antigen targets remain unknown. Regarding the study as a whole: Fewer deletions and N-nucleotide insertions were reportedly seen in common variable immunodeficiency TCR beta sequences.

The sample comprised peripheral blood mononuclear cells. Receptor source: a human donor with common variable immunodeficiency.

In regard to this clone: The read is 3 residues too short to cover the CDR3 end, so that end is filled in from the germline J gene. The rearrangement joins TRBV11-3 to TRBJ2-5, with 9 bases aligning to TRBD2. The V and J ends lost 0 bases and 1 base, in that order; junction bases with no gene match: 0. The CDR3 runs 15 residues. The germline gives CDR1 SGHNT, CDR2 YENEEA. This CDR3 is CASSLETSGQETQYF. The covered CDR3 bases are TGTGCCAGCAGCTTAGAGACTAGCGGCCAAGAGACC.

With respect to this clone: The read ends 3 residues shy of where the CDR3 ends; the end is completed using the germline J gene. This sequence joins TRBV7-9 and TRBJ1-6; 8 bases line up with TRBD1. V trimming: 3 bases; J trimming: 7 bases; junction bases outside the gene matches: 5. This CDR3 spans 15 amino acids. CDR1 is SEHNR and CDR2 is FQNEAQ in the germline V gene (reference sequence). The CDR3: CASSFGTGANSPLHF. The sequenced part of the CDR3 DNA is TGTGCCAGCAGCTTCGGGACAGGAGCCAATTCACCC.

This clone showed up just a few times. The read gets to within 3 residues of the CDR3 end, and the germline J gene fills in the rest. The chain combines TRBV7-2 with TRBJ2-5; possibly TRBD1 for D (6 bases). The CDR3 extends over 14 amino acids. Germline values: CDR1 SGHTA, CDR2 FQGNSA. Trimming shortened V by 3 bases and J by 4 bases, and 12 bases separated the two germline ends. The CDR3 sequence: CASSFDRSSETQYF. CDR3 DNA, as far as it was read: TGTGCCAGCAGCTTCGACAGGTCGTCAGAGACC.

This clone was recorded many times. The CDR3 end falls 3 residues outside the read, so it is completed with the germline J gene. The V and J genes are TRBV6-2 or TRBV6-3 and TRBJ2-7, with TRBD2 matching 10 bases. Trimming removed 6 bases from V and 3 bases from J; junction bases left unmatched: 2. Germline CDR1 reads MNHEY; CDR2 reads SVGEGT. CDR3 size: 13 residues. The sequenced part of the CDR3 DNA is TGTGCCAGCAGGAGGACTAGCGGCTACGAG. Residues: CASRRTSGYE. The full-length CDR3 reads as CASRRTSGYEQYF.

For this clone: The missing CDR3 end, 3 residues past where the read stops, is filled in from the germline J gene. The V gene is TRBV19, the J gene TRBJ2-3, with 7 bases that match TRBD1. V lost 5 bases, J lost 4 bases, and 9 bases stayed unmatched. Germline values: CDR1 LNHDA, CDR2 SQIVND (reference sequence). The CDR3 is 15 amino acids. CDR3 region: CASSLQQGFADTQYF. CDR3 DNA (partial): TGTGCCAGTAGTCTCCAACAGGGGTTCGCAGATACG.

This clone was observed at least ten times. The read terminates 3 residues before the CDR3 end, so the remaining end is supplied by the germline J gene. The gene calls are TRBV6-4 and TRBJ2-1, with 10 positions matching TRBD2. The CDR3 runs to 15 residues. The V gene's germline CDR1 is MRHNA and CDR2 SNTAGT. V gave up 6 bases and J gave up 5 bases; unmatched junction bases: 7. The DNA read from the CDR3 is TGTGCCAGCAGAAAAAGCGGGGGGGTGGACAATGAG. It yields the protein CASRKSGGVDNE. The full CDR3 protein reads CASRKSGGVDNEQFF.

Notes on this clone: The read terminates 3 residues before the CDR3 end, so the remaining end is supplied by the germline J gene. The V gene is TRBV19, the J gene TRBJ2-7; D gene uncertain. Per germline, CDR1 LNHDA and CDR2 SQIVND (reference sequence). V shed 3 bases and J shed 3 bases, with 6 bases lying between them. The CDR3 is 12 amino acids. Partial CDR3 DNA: TGTGCCAGTAGTATGGGCAGCTACGAG. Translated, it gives CASSMGSYE. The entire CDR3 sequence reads CASSMGSYEQYF.

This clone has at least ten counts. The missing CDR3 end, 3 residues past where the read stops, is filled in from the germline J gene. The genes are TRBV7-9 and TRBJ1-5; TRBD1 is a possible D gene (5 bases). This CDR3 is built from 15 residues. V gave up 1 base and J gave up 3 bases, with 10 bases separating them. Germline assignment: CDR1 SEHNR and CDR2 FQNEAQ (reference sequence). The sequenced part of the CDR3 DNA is TGTGCCAGCAGCTTAGTCAACAGGCTCAATCAGCCC. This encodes CASSLVNRLNQP. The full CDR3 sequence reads CASSLVNRLNQPQHF. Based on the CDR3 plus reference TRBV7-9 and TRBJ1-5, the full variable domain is DTGVSQNPRHKITKRGQNVTFRCDPISEHNRLYWYRQTLGQGPEFLTYFQNEAQLEKSRLLSDRFSAERPKGSFSTLEIQRTEQGDSAMYLCASSLVNRLNQPQHFGDGTRLSIL.

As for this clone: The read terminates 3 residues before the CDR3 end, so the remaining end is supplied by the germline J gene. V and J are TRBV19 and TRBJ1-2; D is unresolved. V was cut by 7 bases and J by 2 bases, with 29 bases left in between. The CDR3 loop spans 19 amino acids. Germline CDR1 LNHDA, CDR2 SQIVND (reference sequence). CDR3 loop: CASTLTSRAGPGSNYGYTF. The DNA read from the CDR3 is TGTGCCAGTACCCTTACATCTAGGGCGGGTCCGGGGAGCAACTATGGC.

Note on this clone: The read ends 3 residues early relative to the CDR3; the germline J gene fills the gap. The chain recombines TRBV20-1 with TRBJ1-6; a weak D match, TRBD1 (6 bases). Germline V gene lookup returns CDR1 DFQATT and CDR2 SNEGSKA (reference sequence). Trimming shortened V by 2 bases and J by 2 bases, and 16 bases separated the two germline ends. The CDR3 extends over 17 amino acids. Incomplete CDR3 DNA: TGCAGTGCTAGACTCCCACAGGGTATCCCCTATAATTCACCC. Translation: CSARLPQGIPYNSP. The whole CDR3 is CSARLPQGIPYNSPLHF.

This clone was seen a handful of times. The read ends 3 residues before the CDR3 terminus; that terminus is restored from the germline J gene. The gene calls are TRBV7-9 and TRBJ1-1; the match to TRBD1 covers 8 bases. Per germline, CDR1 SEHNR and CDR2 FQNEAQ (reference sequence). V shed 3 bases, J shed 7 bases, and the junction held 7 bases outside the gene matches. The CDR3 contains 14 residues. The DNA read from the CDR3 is TGTGCCAGCAGCTTCCCCGGACAGGGAGTTGAA. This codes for CASSFPGQGVE. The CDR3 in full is CASSFPGQGVEAFF.

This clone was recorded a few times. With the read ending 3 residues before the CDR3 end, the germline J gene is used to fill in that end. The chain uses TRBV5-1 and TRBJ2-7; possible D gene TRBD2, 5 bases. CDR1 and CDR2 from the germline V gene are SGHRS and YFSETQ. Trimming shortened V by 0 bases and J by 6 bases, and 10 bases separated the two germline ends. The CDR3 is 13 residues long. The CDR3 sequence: CASSLGGLREQYF. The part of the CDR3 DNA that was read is TGCGCCAGCAGCTTGGGCGGGCTTCGCGAG. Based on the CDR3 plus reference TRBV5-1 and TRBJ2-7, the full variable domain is KAGVTQTPRYLIKTRGQQVTLSCSPISGHRSVSWYQQTPGQGLQFLFEYFSETQRNKGNFPGRFSGRQFSNSRSEMNVSTLELGDSALYLCASSLGGLREQYFGPGTRLTVT.

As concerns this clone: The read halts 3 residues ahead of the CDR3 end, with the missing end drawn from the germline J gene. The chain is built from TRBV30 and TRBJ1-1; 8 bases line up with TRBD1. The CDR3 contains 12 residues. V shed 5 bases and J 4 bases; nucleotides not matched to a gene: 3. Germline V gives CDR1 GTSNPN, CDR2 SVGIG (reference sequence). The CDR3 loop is CAWSTGGTEAFF. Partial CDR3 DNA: TGTGCCTGGTCCACAGGGGGCACTGAA. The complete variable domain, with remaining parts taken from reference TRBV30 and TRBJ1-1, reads SQTIHQWPATLVQPVGSPLSLECTVEGTSNPNLYWYRQAAGRGLQLLFYSVGIGQISSEVPQNLSASRPQDRQFILSSKKLLLSDSGFYLCAWSTGGTEAFFGQGTRLTVV.

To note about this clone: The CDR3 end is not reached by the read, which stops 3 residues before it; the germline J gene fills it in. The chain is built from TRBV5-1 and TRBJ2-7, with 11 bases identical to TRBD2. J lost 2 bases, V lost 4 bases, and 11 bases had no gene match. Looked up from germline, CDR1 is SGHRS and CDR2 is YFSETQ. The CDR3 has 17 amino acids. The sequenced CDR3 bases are TGCGCCAGCAGCAGGGGGACTAGCGGCCATTCTACCTACGAG. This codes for CASSRGTSGHSTYE. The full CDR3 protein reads CASSRGTSGHSTYEQYF.

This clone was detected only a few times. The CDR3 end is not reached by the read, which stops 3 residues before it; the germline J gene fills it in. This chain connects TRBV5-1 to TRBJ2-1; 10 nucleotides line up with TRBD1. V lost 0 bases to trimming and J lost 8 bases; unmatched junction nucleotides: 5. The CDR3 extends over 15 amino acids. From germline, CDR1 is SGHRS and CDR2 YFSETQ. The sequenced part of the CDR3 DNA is TGCGCCAGCAGCTTGGATGGGACAGGGGTTTATGAG. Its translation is CASSLDGTGVYE. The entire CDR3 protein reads CASSLDGTGVYEQFF.

The CDR3 sequence: CASGDRAGNTIYF. The CDR3 bases that were read are TGTGCCAGTGGGGACAGAGCTGGAAACACC. The genes are TRBV19 and TRBJ1-3; 7 positions agree with TRBD1. The sequenced fragment ends 3 residues before the CDR3 boundary, so the rest is inferred from the germline J gene. The CDR3 extends over 13 amino acids. J lost 2 bases, V lost 8 bases, and 3 bases had no gene match. Germline V gene sequence: CDR1 LNHDA, CDR2 SQIVND (reference sequence).

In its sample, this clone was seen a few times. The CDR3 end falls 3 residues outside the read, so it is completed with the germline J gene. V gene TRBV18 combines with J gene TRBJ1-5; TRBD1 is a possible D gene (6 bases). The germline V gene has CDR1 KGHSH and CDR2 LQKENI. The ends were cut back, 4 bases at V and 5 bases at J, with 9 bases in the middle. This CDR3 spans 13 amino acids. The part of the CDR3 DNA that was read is TGTGCCAGCTCACTTCGGACAGATCAGCCC. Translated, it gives CASSLRTDQP. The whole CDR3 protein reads CASSLRTDQPQHF.

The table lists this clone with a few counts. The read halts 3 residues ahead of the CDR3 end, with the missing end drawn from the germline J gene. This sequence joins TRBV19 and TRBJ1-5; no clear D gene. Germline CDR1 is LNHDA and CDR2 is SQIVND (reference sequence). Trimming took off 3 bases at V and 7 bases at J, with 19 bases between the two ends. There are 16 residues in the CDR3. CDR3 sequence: CASSMSGPGGHQPQHF. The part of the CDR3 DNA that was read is TGTGCCAGTAGTATGTCAGGCCCAGGAGGGCACCAGCCC.